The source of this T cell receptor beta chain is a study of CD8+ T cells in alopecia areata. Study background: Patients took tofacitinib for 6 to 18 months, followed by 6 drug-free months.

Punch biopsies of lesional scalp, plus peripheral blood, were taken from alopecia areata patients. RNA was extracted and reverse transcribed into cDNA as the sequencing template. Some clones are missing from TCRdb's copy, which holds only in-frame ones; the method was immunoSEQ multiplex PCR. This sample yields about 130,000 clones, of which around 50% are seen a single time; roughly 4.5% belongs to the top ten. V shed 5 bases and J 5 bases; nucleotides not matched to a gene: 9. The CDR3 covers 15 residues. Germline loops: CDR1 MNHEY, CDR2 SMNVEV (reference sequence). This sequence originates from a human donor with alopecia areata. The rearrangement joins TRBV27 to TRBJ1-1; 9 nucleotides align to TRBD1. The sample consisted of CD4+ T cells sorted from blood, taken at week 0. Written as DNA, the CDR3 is TGTGCCAGCAGTATGGAAAGGACAGGGGTGACTGAAGCTTTCTTT. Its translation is CASSMERTGVTEAFF.